This TCR beta chain was obtained from a study of blood T cell repertoires in COVID-19. Background on the study: Acute and convalescent COVID-19 specimens originated in the United States, Italy and Spain. T cells, B-cell-depleted T cells, or PBMCs supplied cDNA or gDNA.

Seattle enrolled patients during active infection and tracked them longitudinally. Methods used by the authors: Using reference gene primer amplification, nucleated cell counts were estimated. Method: immunoSEQ multiplex PCR; TCRdb's copy keeps in-frame clones and lacks some. The V and J calls and the clone size are those of that table, but D and trimming were determined from the DNA. Of fewer than 300,000 clones in the sample, approximately 84% were seen once. The length of the CDR3 is 17 residues. The TCR originated in a man aged 50 to 60 with COVID-19, enrolled during active disease. The chain uses TRBV21-1 and TRBJ2-5; no DNA check was done on the table's D call, TRBD2. TRBV21-1 is reported as a pseudogene. Specimen: peripheral blood. CDR3 region: CASSKIRGKSHKETQYF. Here the CDR3 DNA reads TGTGCCAGCAGCAAAATCAGAGGGAAGTCGCACAAAGAGACCCAGTACTTC.